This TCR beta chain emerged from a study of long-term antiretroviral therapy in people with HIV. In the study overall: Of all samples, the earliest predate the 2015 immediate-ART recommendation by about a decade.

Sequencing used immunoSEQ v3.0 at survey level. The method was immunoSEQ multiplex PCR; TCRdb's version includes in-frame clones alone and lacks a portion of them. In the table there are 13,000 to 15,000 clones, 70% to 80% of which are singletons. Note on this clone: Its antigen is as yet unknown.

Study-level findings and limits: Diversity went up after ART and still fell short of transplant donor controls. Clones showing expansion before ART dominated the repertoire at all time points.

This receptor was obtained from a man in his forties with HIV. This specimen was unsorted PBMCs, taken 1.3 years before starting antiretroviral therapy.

For the CDR3, the DNA is TGTGCCAGCAGCCTCCGGGGCGCCGGGGAGCTGTTTTTT. It encodes CASSLRGAGELFF. This chain connects TRBV6-4 to TRBJ2-2; perhaps D is TRBD1 or TRBD2 (5 bases each). The V gene's germline CDR1 is MRHNA and CDR2 SNTAGT. CDR3 length: 13 residues. The V end was cut by 6 bases, the J end by 6 bases, with 11 bases between.